This note documents a single T cell receptor beta chain sequence. This record belongs to a study of T cell changes during pregnancy in multiple sclerosis. The data were produced by immunoSEQ multiplex PCR, yet TCRdb's version contains in-frame clones alone and is incomplete. The profile shows approximately 88,000 clones, approximately 92% of them singletons. This clonotype originated in a female donor with multiple sclerosis, enrolled in a pregnancy study. The sample consisted of peripheral blood, taken in the first trimester of pregnancy.

The CDR3 sequence: CATSRAGGGETQYF. CDR3 DNA sequence: TGTGCCACCAGCAGGGCAGGGGGCGGTGAGACCCAGTACTTC. The rearrangement links TRBV15 to TRBJ2-5, with 8 bases aligning to TRBD1. From germline, CDR1 is LNHNV and CDR2 YYDKDF (reference sequence). The length of the CDR3 is 14 residues. Germline trimming cut 3 bases from V and 5 bases from J; bases unmatched to any gene: 5.